A selection of T cell receptor beta chains follows, all from one sample in a study of cytomegalovirus exposure and HLA in healthy donors. Measured with immunoSEQ multiplex PCR; TCRdb has only the in-frame clones, and not every one. The sample has 45,000 to 65,000 clones; around 82% are singletons. Material for sequencing was PBMCs. All receptors derive from a young woman in good health and CMV-seronegative. CDR3s include the opening cysteine and the closing phenylalanine or tryptophan. The D gene is left open where the match is weak. Clone size, where shown, is once, few, many, or a class for clones that have expanded.

j_call,clone_size,v_call,d_call,cdr3_nt,cdr3_aa
TRBJ2-7,.,TRBV4-1,TRBD2,TGCGCCAGCAGTGTCTGGACTAGCGGGCCAAGCTCCTACGAGCAGTACTTC,CASSVWTSGPSSYEQYF
TRBJ2-1,.,TRBV13,.,TGTGCCAGCAGCATGACCGGGACTCGGAATGAGCAGTTCTTC,CASSMTGTRNEQFF
TRBJ2-7,.,TRBV2,.,TGTGCCGCCCGTGGCGGCTACGAGCAGTACTTC,CAARGGYEQYF
TRBJ2-2,.,TRBV7-3,TRBD2,TGTGCCAGCAGCCCGGGACTAGCGGGAGCCGGGGAGCTGTTTTTT,CASSPGLAGAGELFF
TRBJ2-4,.,TRBV18,TRBD2,TGTGCCAGCTCACCCTCGGGACTAGCCAAAAACAGTCAGTACTTC,CASSPSGLAKNSQYF
TRBJ1-1,few,TRBV19,.,TGTGCCAGTATTTCCGCAGGGGTGATGAACACTGAAGCTTTCTTT,CASISAGVMNTEAFF
TRBJ1-3,.,TRBV5-6,TRBD1,TGTGCCAGCAGCCTACAGGGGAACGGAAACACCATATATTTT,CASSLQGNGNTIYF
TRBJ2-6,.,TRBV9,TRBD2,TGTGCCAGCAGCGTAGGGACTAGCGGGAGGGCCCCTGGGGCCAACGGCCTGACTTTC,CASSVGTSGRAPGANGLTF
TRBJ2-7,.,TRBV5-8,TRBD2,TGTGCCAGCAGCTCACTAGCGGGAGAGAACGAGCAGTACTTC,CASSSLAGENEQYF
TRBJ2-1,.,TRBV11-2,TRBD2,TGTGCCAGCAGCCCTAGCGGGAGTCAGGATGAGCAGTTCTTC,CASSPSGSQDEQFF
TRBJ1-5,.,TRBV18,.,TGTGCCAGCTCACCAGCGGGGAATAGCAATCAGCCCCAGCATTTT,CASSPAGNSNQPQHF
TRBJ1-4,few,TRBV19,TRBD1,TGTGCCAGTAGTATTAGGGACAGGAGTGCAACTAATGAAAAACTGTTTTTT,CASSIRDRSATNEKLFF
TRBJ2-1,once,TRBV2,.,TGTGCCAGCAAGGGTGAAAGGGGGTGGGGATCCTACAATGAGCAGTTCTTC,CASKGERGWGSYNEQFF
TRBJ1-1,.,TRBV10-3,.,TGTGCCATCAGTGAGTCGCCAGTGAACACTGAAGCTTTCTTT,CAISESPVNTEAFF
TRBJ2-3,once,TRBV30,.,TGTGCCTGGACCCTCTTAACAGATACGCAGTATTTT,CAWTLLTDTQYF
TRBJ2-3,.,TRBV30,.,TGTGCCTGGAGTCTCCGGACTGTGGAGGGGCAGTATTTT,CAWSLRTVEGQYF
TRBJ1-1,.,TRBV5-6,.,TGTGCCAGCAGCCAGGCCCCCGGGACTCTGAACACTGAAGCTTTCTTT,CASSQAPGTLNTEAFF
TRBJ2-7,.,TRBV29-1,.,TGCAGCGTTGAAGCCCCGAGCTCCTACGAGCAGTACTTC,CSVEAPSSYEQYF
TRBJ1-2,few,TRBV5-4,.,TGTGCCAGCAGCGGGCGGGGTATAGGCTATGGCTACACCTTC,CASSGRGIGYGYTF
TRBJ2-7,.,TRBV30,.,TGTGCCTGGAGTCAGGGGACCCGGCCGGGCGGACCTTCCTACGAGCAGTACTTC,CAWSQGTRPGGPSYEQYF
TRBJ2-1,few,TRBV9,TRBD2,TGTGCCAGCACCGCCGGGGTGAGTAGCGGGAGGTACAATGAGCAGTTCTTC,CASTAGVSSGRYNEQFF
TRBJ2-7,.,TRBV5-1,TRBD1,TGCGCCAGCAGCTTGGGACAGGGGTTCCCCATCTTC,CASSLGQGFPIF
TRBJ2-2,.,TRBV9,.,TGTGCCAGCAGCGTAGCTGGTTTGGGGGGAAACACCGGGGAGCTGTTTTTT,CASSVAGLGGNTGELFF
TRBJ2-7,once,TRBV7-2,.,TGTGCCAGCAGCTCTACAAAACTAACTTCCTACGAGCAGTACTTC,CASSSTKLTSYEQYF
TRBJ2-2,.,TRBV5-1,.,TGCGCCAGCAGCGAGGGACACGACACCGGGGAGCTGTTTTTT,CASSEGHDTGELFF
TRBJ2-1,.,TRBV5-1,TRBD2,TGCGCCAGCAGCTGGGGACTAGAAGCCTACAATGAGCAGTTCTTC,CASSWGLEAYNEQFF
TRBJ2-3,once,TRBV7-2,TRBD2,TGTGCCAGCAGCCCCGGACTAGCGGCAGATACGCAGTATTTT,CASSPGLAADTQYF
TRBJ1-2,.,TRBV27,TRBD1,TGTGCCAGCGGCGGATACAGGGGCCCAGATAACTATGGCTACACCTTC,CASGGYRGPDNYGYTF
TRBJ2-6,.,TRBV29-1,.,TGCAGCGTTGGGGAGGAATCTGGGGCCAACGTCCTGACTTTC,CSVGEESGANVLTF
TRBJ2-1,.,TRBV7-3,TRBD2,TGTGCCAGCAGTCCTAGCGGAAATTACAATGAGCAGTTCTTC,CASSPSGNYNEQFF
TRBJ1-2,.,TRBV12-5,TRBD1,TGTGCTAGTGGGGAACCCGGGACAGGGTATGGCTACACCTTC,CASGEPGTGYGYTF
TRBJ2-7,.,TRBV29-1,.,TGCAGCGTTGGAGGCCTCAATTTTTACGAGCAGTACTTC,CSVGGLNFYEQYF
TRBJ1-1,.,TRBV9,.,TGTGCCAGCAGCCCCCTGGGGGGGAACACTGAAGCTTTCTTT,CASSPLGGNTEAFF
TRBJ1-2,.,TRBV5-1,TRBD1,TGCGCCAGCAGCTTTGCCGGGACAGGCTATGGCTACACCTTC,CASSFAGTGYGYTF
TRBJ2-7,.,TRBV5-1,TRBD1,TGCGCCAGCAGCCTCCGAGACAGGGTGATCGACGAGCAGTACTTC,CASSLRDRVIDEQYF
TRBJ1-5,once,TRBV4-2,TRBD1,TGTGCCAGCAGCAGGCAGGGGGCTCAGCCCCAGCATTTT,CASSRQGAQPQHF
TRBJ2-1,.,TRBV6-4,TRBD2,TGTGCCAGCAGTGACTCGACTAGCGGCGACTACAATGAGCAGTTCTTC,CASSDSTSGDYNEQFF
TRBJ1-2,.,TRBV7-9,.,TGTGCCAGCAGCAAATTACAGAAGCCCTATGGCTACACCTTC,CASSKLQKPYGYTF
TRBJ2-1,.,TRBV6-4,TRBD2,TGTGCCAGCAGTGACGGGGAAGGACTAGGCCTGGATGAGCAGTTCTTC,CASSDGEGLGLDEQFF
TRBJ2-7,.,TRBV7-3,TRBD2,TGTGCCAGCAGCTTAGGGACTAGCCCCTTCTACGAGCAGTACTTC,CASSLGTSPFYEQYF
TRBJ2-7,.,TRBV11-2,.,TGTGCCAGCAGACCAACACAGGGTGAATCCTACGAGCAGTACTTC,CASRPTQGESYEQYF
TRBJ2-1,.,TRBV5-6,TRBD2,TGTGCCAGCAGCCTAGCGGGAGGGCCTCCTGCCAATGAGCAGTTCTTC,CASSLAGGPPANEQFF
TRBJ2-1,few,TRBV7-9,TRBD2,TGTGCCAGCAGCCGGACTAGCGGATACAATGAGCAGTTCTTC,CASSRTSGYNEQFF
TRBJ1-1,.,TRBV27,TRBD1,TGTGCCAGCAGTTTAAGCCGGACAGGTGAAGCTTTCTTT,CASSLSRTGEAFF
TRBJ2-7,.,TRBV6-1,TRBD1,TGTGCCAGCAGTATGGGGGGACAGGGGACCTACGAGCAGTACTTC,CASSMGGQGTYEQYF
TRBJ2-7,.,TRBV6-1,.,TGTGCCAGCAGTGAAGCGCTTCAGGGGCCCTACGAGCAGTACTTC,CASSEALQGPYEQYF
TRBJ2-1,large,TRBV15,TRBD1,TGTGCCACCAGCAGAGTCGCAACAGGGGTGGATGATGAGCAGTTCTTC,CATSRVATGVDDEQFF
TRBJ1-2,.,TRBV30,.,TGTGCCTGGAGTTTCCCTGGGGGGGGCCCCCCCACCTTC,CAWSFPGGGPPTF
TRBJ1-1,few,TRBV5-1,.,TGCGCCAGCAGCTTGGATGGGAGGACTGAAGCTTTCTTT,CASSLDGRTEAFF